This TCR beta chain was observed in a study of blood T cell repertoires in COVID-19 (TCRdb year 2020). Broadly, across the study: Collaborator samples came from the United States, Italy and Spain and covered acute and convalescent phases of COVID-19. The material from the prospective study consisted of cDNA or gDNA derived from T cells, B-cell-depleted T cells, or PBMCs. Subjects who had been exposed to COVID-19, were actively infected with it, or had recovered from it provided the deeply sampled blood TCRbeta repertoires that made up the dataset. A freely available public database, intended as a resource for researchers studying the immune response to SARS-CoV-2, is where the repertoires were released. Samples were obtained from the ongoing ImmuneRACE study (first 160 participants) and from about 1,300 subjects provided by 6 global collaborators. The sample metadata nearly always contained a de-identified subject ID, COVID-19 status, age in years and sex. Where available, HLA class I and class II types were taken from metadata supplied by the sample provider and were not determined by assay-based typing.

Whole blood was collected in K2EDTA tubes by collaborating institutions according to the institutions' own protocols. For TCRbeta analysis, collaborators shipped samples in one of three forms: frozen whole blood, isolated PBMCs, or DNA extracted from either of those sample types. V loses 9 bases at its end and J loses 6 bases; junction bases beyond the gene matches: 5. As encoded in the germline V gene (reference sequence), CDR1 is SEHNR while CDR2 is FQNEAQ. The CDR3 contains 13 residues, cysteine and phenylalanine counted. Of the read, only the CDR3 DNA is kept; its 39 bases are in frame from base 1. TCRbeta CDR3 regions were amplified from genomic DNA by means of the immunoSEQ Assay, a bias-controlled multiplex PCR. In the source study's methods: The number of nucleated cells in each sample was estimated from the amplification of reference gene primers within the assay. To quantify the absolute abundance of each unique TCRbeta CDR3 rearrangement, sequence reads were collapsed and filtered. Productive Simpson clonality was computed per sample as the square root of Simpson's diversity index over productive rearrangements. TCRdb took this table from immuneACCESS and kept in-frame rearrangements with V and J called. Such tables lack part of the clones; where checked against another copy, unresolved V genes explain under half of the gap, and the rest is unexplained. V and J calls and clone size come straight from that table; D and trimming were deduced from the DNA. Recorded for this sample are more than 200,000 clones; 85% to 90% of them occurred a single time. In total, the top ten clones hold around 2.9% of the sample.

On the study overall, not on this receptor specifically: How much clinical and demographic metadata was included differed by source and by participant, and the metadata was provided uncurated.

A word on this clone: What antigen it recognizes has not been identified. Base qualities are not recorded, but no much larger clone differs from it by a single base.

The receptor chain draws on TRBV7-9 and TRBJ2-1; 10 of the junction bases match TRBD2. The sequencing input was peripheral blood. This clonotype was obtained from a woman aged 60-75 years with acute or convalescent COVID-19. The DNA reads as follows: TGTGCCAGAGCGGGAGGGCCCAGCAATGAGCAGTTCTTC. It is translated as CARAGGPSNEQFF.